The 30 T cell receptor beta chains listed next were all sequenced from one sample in a study of siplizumab effects on memory and regulatory T cells. The method was immunoSEQ multiplex PCR; TCRdb's version includes in-frame clones alone and lacks a portion of them. The data contain 90,000 to 150,000 clones, roughly 93% of them singletons. Sequencing was done on a sample of non-Treg CD4+ T cells sorted from blood. These receptors were collected from a human donor in good health.

The chain couples TRBV7-2 to TRBJ2-1; D might be TRBD1 (5 bases). The CDR3 has 15 residues. V dropped 8 bases and J dropped 5 bases, with 19 bases sitting between them. Germline V gene lookup returns CDR1 SGHTA and CDR2 FQGNSA. The CDR3: CASHSPRAPHNEQFF. The CDR3 DNA follows: TGTGCCAGCCACTCCCCCAGGGCCCCCCACAATGAGCAGTTCTTC.

The chain carries TRBV4-2 and TRBJ1-2; the D gene is possibly TRBD1 (5 bases). Trimming took 3 bases from V and 0 from J, leaving 8 bases between them. Germline CDR1 and CDR2: LGHNA and YNFKEQ. The CDR3 spans 14 residues. CDR3 DNA: TGTGCCAGCAGCCAGGGGGGGGCTAACTATGGCTACACCTTC. The encoded protein is CASSQGGANYGYTF.

The V gene is TRBV5-5, the J gene TRBJ1-2; the D is unclear. Per the germline V gene, CDR1 is SGHKS and CDR2 is YYEKEE (reference sequence). Trimming removed 0 bases at V and 4 bases at J, with 13 bases between. CDR3 size: 15 residues. The CDR3 region has the DNA TGTGCCAGCAGCTTGGAAGTCGTACAGATCTATGGCTACACCTTC. The encoded protein is CASSLEVVQIYGYTF.

The chain joins TRBV7-2 to TRBJ2-3; D gene ambiguous. CDR3 size: 15 residues. The germline V gene encodes CDR1 SGHTA and CDR2 FQGNSA. The V gene lost 2 bases and the J gene lost 2 bases, with 11 bases spanning the gap. The CDR3 loop is CASSLYGRDTDTQYF. CDR3 nucleotides: TGTGCCAGCAGCTTATACGGTAGGGACACAGATACGCAGTATTTT.

V and J are TRBV2 and TRBJ1-1; 12 bases line up with TRBD1. The CDR3 loop spans 16 amino acids. Losses at the gene ends were 7 bases for V and 1 base for J; bases not matched to a gene: 7. The germline gives CDR1 SNHLY, CDR2 FYNNEI. The CDR3 DNA sequence: TGTGCCAGCAACCCCGGGACAGGGGGCGGGAACACTGAAGCTTTCTTT. This encodes CASNPGTGGGNTEAFF.

The rearrangement links TRBV7-3 to TRBJ2-1; 12 nucleotides align to TRBD2. Germline CDR1 SGHTA, CDR2 FQGTGA. V lost 5 bases and J lost 10; bases outside the gene matches: 9. CDR3 length: 15 amino acids. The CDR3: CASSAPSGGAQEQFF. DNA for the CDR3: TGTGCCAGCAGCGCACCTAGCGGGGGGGCCCAGGAGCAGTTCTTC.

This chain links TRBV19 with TRBJ1-1; 10 bases agree with TRBD1. The CDR3 runs to 14 residues. Germline values: CDR1 LNHDA, CDR2 SQIVND (reference sequence). The V and J ends lost 6 bases and 1 base, in that order; junction bases with no gene match: 2. CDR3 in amino acids: CASRWTGGNTEAFF. The CDR3 DNA reads as TGTGCCAGTAGGTGGACAGGGGGGAACACTGAAGCTTTCTTT.

This chain joins TRBV5-1 and TRBJ2-3; 15 nucleotides match TRBD2. The CDR3 length is 18 residues. Germline CDR1 and CDR2: SGHRS and YFSETQ. V shed 3 bases and J 2 bases; nucleotides not matched to a gene: 7. CDR3 DNA sequence: TGCGCCAGCAGCTACGGACTAGCGGGGGGGAGAAACACAGATACGCAGTATTTT. Amino acid sequence: CASSYGLAGGRNTDTQYF.

The rearrangement links TRBV19 to TRBJ1-5; weak D call: TRBD1 (5 bases). CDR3 length: 17 amino acids. Trimming removed 7 bases from V and 3 bases from J, with 22 bases in between. Germline V gene sequence: CDR1 LNHDA, CDR2 SQIVND (reference sequence). CDR3 in amino acids: CASTSRGDPPFNQPQHF. The CDR3 DNA reads as TGTGCCAGTACCTCACGAGGGGATCCCCCTTTCAATCAGCCCCAGCATTTT.

V usage is TRBV7-2 and J usage is TRBJ2-5, with D perhaps matching TRBD2 (6 bases). The CDR3 is 16 amino acids. Trimming removed 3 bases at V and 5 bases at J, with 19 bases between. CDR1 and CDR2 (germline): SGHTA, FQGNSA. This chain's CDR3 is CASSFATHRGAETQYF. The CDR3 DNA follows: TGTGCCAGCAGCTTCGCCACACATCGCGGGGCGGAGACCCAGTACTTC. The whole variable domain, remainder taken from reference TRBV7-2 and TRBJ2-5, is GAGVSQSPSNKVTEKGKDVELRCDPISGHTALYWYRQSLGQGLEFLIYFQGNSAPDKSGLPSDRFSAERTGGSVSTLTIQRTQQEDSAVYLCASSFATHRGAETQYFGPGTRLLVL.

The gene calls are TRBV30 and TRBJ1-2; no clear D gene. With 0 bases removed from V and 2 bases from J, the gap between germline ends came to 7 bases. The CDR3 consists of 13 residues. The germline V gene encodes CDR1 GTSNPN and CDR2 SVGIG (reference sequence). The CDR3 spells CAWSVRPNYGYTF. The CDR3 DNA is TGTGCCTGGAGTGTACGCCCCAACTATGGCTACACCTTC. Together with reference TRBV30 and TRBJ1-2, the CDR3 gives the full variable domain: SQTIHQWPATLVQPVGSPLSLECTVEGTSNPNLYWYRQAAGRGLQLLFYSVGIGQISSEVPQNLSASRPQDRQFILSSKKLLLSDSGFYLCAWSVRPNYGYTFGSGTRLTVV.

CDR3 in amino acids: CASSVVVENEQFF. CDR3 bases: TGTGCCAGCAGCGTAGTTGTGGAAAATGAGCAGTTCTTC. This chain joins TRBV9 and TRBJ2-1, with no clear D. Trimming pared 0 bases from V and 7 bases from J, leaving 8 bases between. Germline CDR1 SGDLS, CDR2 YYNGEE. CDR3 length equals 13 residues.

V is TRBV7-3 and J is TRBJ2-3; the D is unclear. Per germline, CDR1 SGHTA and CDR2 FQGTGA. This CDR3 region has 14 residues. V was trimmed by 5 bases and J by 6 bases, leaving 15 bases between them. CDR3 nucleotides: TGTGCCAGCAGCAATCCCCCATTCGCGGATACGCAGTATTTT. Amino acids: CASSNPPFADTQYF.

The J gene is TRBJ2-7, the V gene TRBV6-5, with 7 bases lining up with TRBD1. V dropped 5 bases and J dropped 1; count of bases not matched to a gene: 8. There are 15 residues in the CDR3. The germline V gene has CDR1 MNHEY and CDR2 SVGAGI. For the CDR3, the DNA is TGTGCCAGCAGTCCCGGTTGGGACAGTTCCTACGAGCAGTACTTC. Translated: CASSPGWDSSYEQYF.

The V and J genes are TRBV9 and TRBJ1-3; D uncertain. The CDR3 totals 15 residues. Germline CDR1 reads SGDLS; CDR2 reads YYNGEE. The V end was cut by 4 bases, the J end by 0 bases, with 11 bases between. DNA of the CDR3: TGTGCCAGCAGCCCCTCAGTGGACTCTGGAAACACCATATATTTT. Protein product: CASSPSVDSGNTIYF.

CDR3 nucleotide sequence: TGTGCCAGCAGTTACCGGGACATCAGCTCCTACAATGAGCAGTTCTTC. Amino acid sequence: CASSYRDISSYNEQFF. J is TRBJ2-1 and V is TRBV7-2; D perhaps matches TRBD1 (6 bases). The germline gives CDR1 SGHTA, CDR2 FQGNSA. The V end was cut by 6 bases, the J end by 0 bases, with 15 bases between. The CDR3 contains 16 residues.

The chain employs TRBV5-4 and TRBJ2-3; 7 nucleotides match TRBD2. The germline CDR1 and CDR2 sequences are SGHNT and YYREEE (reference sequence). With V trimmed by 0 bases and J by 3 bases, 1 base remained unmatched. The CDR3 loop spans 14 amino acids. The CDR3 sequence is CASSLGLATDTQYF. CDR3 in DNA: TGTGCCAGCAGCTTGGGACTAGCAACAGATACGCAGTATTTT.

The genes are TRBV5-6 and TRBJ1-2, with 8 bases fitting TRBD1. Germline V gene lookup returns CDR1 SGHDT and CDR2 YYEEEE. The junction had 10 bases not matched to a gene; V was cut back by 4 bases and J by 8 bases. This CDR3 has 14 amino acids. This chain's CDR3 is CASSRVQGASGYTF. CDR3 DNA: TGTGCCAGCAGCCGAGTTCAGGGGGCTTCCGGCTACACCTTC. Together with reference TRBV5-6 and TRBJ1-2, the CDR3 gives the full variable domain: DAGVTQSPTHLIKTRGQQVTLRCSPKSGHDTVSWYQQALGQGPQFIFQYYEEEERQRGNFPDRFSGHQFPNYSSELNVNALLLGDSALYLCASSRVQGASGYTFGSGTRLTVV.

In DNA form, the CDR3 reads TGTGCCTGGAGTACAGGGATGAGTGAAAAACTGTTTTTT. Amino acid sequence: CAWSTGMSEKLFF. This chain joins TRBV30 and TRBJ1-4; possibly TRBD1 for D (6 bases). The CDR3 contains 13 residues. Germline CDR1 is GTSNPN and CDR2 is SVGIG (reference sequence). Deletions cut 2 bases from V and 7 bases from J, with 11 bases between.

The chain links TRBV6-1 to TRBJ1-1; the D is unclear. Germline loops: CDR1 MNHNS, CDR2 SASEGT. Trimming stripped 0 bases from V and 4 bases from J, with 6 bases between. This CDR3 comprises 13 residues. The CDR3 nucleotides read TGTGCCAGCAGTGAAGCTGGGGTCACTGAAGCTTTCTTT. Translated, it gives CASSEAGVTEAFF.

The V and J genes are TRBV18 and TRBJ1-1; no definite D call. Germline loops: CDR1 KGHSH, CDR2 LQKENI. V was clipped by 5 bases and J by 0 bases, with 13 bases between them. The CDR3 is 15 amino acids. The CDR3 sequence: CASSTGQVLNTEAFF. CDR3 in DNA: TGTGCCAGCTCAACCGGGCAAGTGTTGAACACTGAAGCTTTCTTT. Full variable domain (outside the CDR3, taken from reference TRBV18 and TRBJ1-1): NAGVMQNPRHLVRRRGQEARLRCSPMKGHSHVYWYRQLPEEGLKFMVYLQKENIIDESGMPKERFSAEFPKEGPSILRIQQVVRGDSAAYFCASSTGQVLNTEAFFGQGTRLTVV.

The genes are TRBV2 and TRBJ2-1; 8 bases match TRBD1. Germline assignment: CDR1 SNHLY and CDR2 FYNNEI. V lost 9 bases and J lost 5; bases outside the gene matches: 6. The CDR3 contains 13 residues. CDR3 residues: CASKDRADNEQFF. In DNA form, the CDR3 reads TGTGCCAGTAAGGACAGGGCCGACAATGAGCAGTTCTTC.

J is TRBJ2-1 and V is TRBV18, with unresolved D. The CDR3 contains 17 residues. The V gene lost 0 bases and the J gene lost 4 bases, with 16 bases spanning the gap. Germline V gene sequence: CDR1 KGHSH, CDR2 LQKENI. The CDR3 DNA sequence: TGTGCCAGCTCACCACCGGCCAAGGTGTATTTGTACAATGAGCAGTTCTTC. Protein: CASSPPAKVYLYNEQFF.

The rearrangement uses TRBV20-1 and TRBJ1-4; D is unclear. CDR3 length equals 11 residues. V shed 6 bases and J shed 17 bases, with 19 bases lying between them. From germline, CDR1 is DFQATT and CDR2 SNEGSKA (reference sequence). The CDR3 reads CSAQTSGRGFF. CDR3 nucleotide sequence: TGCAGTGCCCAGACTTCTGGGAGAGGTTTTTTT.

The gene calls are TRBV7-9 and TRBJ1-4, with 8 bases identical to TRBD1. Germline-derived CDR1 and CDR2 are SEHNR and FQNEAQ (reference sequence). V was clipped by 4 bases and J by 5 bases; unmatched bases: 3. This CDR3 spans 14 amino acids. CDR3 nucleotide sequence: TGTGCCAGCAGCTCGGACAGGGTGAATGAAAAACTGTTTTTT. Translation gives CASSSDRVNEKLFF.

The rearrangement links TRBV9 to TRBJ2-3; D is perhaps TRBD1 (5 bases). From germline, CDR1 is SGDLS and CDR2 YYNGEE. The CDR3 is 15 residues long. The V end was cut by 6 bases, the J end by 4 bases, with 18 bases between. The CDR3 here is CASTQWGAVADTQYF. In nucleotides, the CDR3 is TGTGCCAGCACCCAGTGGGGCGCCGTCGCAGATACGCAGTATTTT.

V is TRBV19 and J is TRBJ2-2; D remains ambiguous. The V gene lost 7 bases and the J gene lost 1 base, with 19 bases spanning the gap. Per germline, CDR1 LNHDA and CDR2 SQIVND (reference sequence). The CDR3 sequence is 17 residues long. The CDR3 DNA follows: TGTGCCAGTACCCCGGGTTCGGTGGAGCTGAACACCGGGGAGCTGTTTTTT. This codes for CASTPGSVELNTGELFF.

The V gene is TRBV10-3, the J gene TRBJ1-1; 7 bases line up with TRBD1. The V gene end was trimmed by 6 bases and the J gene end by 7 bases; junction bases not matched to a gene: 8. The CDR3 has 13 residues. The germline V gene has CDR1 ENHRY and CDR2 SYGVKD. CDR3 protein: CAIRPGQIDEAFF. Written as DNA, the CDR3 is TGTGCCATCAGGCCGGGACAGATCGATGAAGCTTTCTTT.

A few counts support this clone. This chain uses TRBV19 with TRBJ1-3; D is undetermined. The V end lost 4 bases, the J end lost 4 bases, and 8 bases lay between the germline ends. The CDR3 loop spans 13 amino acids. Germline lookup yields CDR1 LNHDA and CDR2 SQIVND (reference sequence). The CDR3 DNA is TGTGCCAGTAGTAGGGAGGGAGGAAACACCATATATTTT. Translation: CASSREGGNTIYF.

This rearrangement joins TRBV7-9 to TRBJ1-5; D gene uncertain. The CDR3 extends over 14 amino acids. The germline V gene has CDR1 SEHNR and CDR2 FQNEAQ (reference sequence). The germline V and J ends were trimmed by 1 base and 4 bases, with 8 bases remaining between them. CDR3 region: CASSLDIINQPQHF. The CDR3 DNA sequence: TGTGCCAGCAGCTTAGACATAATTAATCAGCCCCAGCATTTT.